A single sample is the source of the 7 T cell receptor beta chains below, sequenced in a study of T cells after somatic rescue of genetic block. The protocol was immunoSEQ multiplex PCR, while the TCRdb copy is restricted to in-frame clones and leaves out a portion. The sample has 55,000 to 75,000 clones, roughly 92% seen once. Sequenced sample: peripheral blood mononuclear cells (PBMCs). These receptors came from a middle-aged man.

In this sample, this clone turned up a few times. V gene TRBV28 combines with J gene TRBJ1-2, with 7 bases fitting TRBD1. Germline-derived CDR1 and CDR2 are MDHEN and SYDVKM. The CDR3 has 15 residues. With V trimmed by 1 base and J by 6 bases, 8 bases remained unmatched. Here the CDR3 DNA reads TGTGCCAGCAGTTTATCCCTCACAGGGGTGAATGGCTACACCTTC. This translates into CASSLSLTGVNGYTF.

V usage is TRBV6-6 and J usage is TRBJ1-6, with TRBD1 as a possible D gene (5 bases). Germline V lookup: CDR1 MNHNY, CDR2 SVGAGI (reference sequence). The length of the CDR3 is 13 residues. V lost 5 bases to trimming and J lost 8 bases, with 10 bases between them. The CDR3 sequence: CASSEGLHSPLHF. Here the CDR3 DNA reads TGTGCCAGCAGTGAGGGGTTGCATTCACCCCTCCACTTT.

V usage is TRBV5-4 and J usage is TRBJ2-5; TRBD2 matches 9 bases. Germline assignment: CDR1 SGHNT and CDR2 YYREEE (reference sequence). The ends lost 4 bases at V and 5 bases at J; junction bases unmatched: 9. The CDR3 runs 15 residues. The CDR3 nucleotides read TGTGCCAGCAGCACCACTAGCGGGCCCAGGGAGACCCAGTACTTC. Translation: CASSTTSGPRETQYF.

This chain uses TRBV15 with TRBJ2-3, with 7 bases identical to TRBD2. The germline V gene encodes CDR1 LNHNV and CDR2 YYDKDF (reference sequence). The ends lost 1 base at V and 8 bases at J; junction bases unmatched: 12. This CDR3 comprises 16 residues. CDR3 DNA sequence: TGTGCCACCAGCAGAGCAGGCGGGAGCGACCAGGGTACGCAGTATTTT. Amino acid sequence: CATSRAGGSDQGTQYF.

This sequence joins TRBV2 and TRBJ2-7, with 7 bases aligning to TRBD1. CDR3 length: 13 amino acids. Trimming at V came to 8 bases and at J to 3 bases, leaving 7 bases not matched to a gene. Germline loops: CDR1 SNHLY, CDR2 FYNNEI. The CDR3 nucleotides read TGTGCCAGCGGGAAGGGGGCCGACTACGAGCAGTACTTC. Translating it yields CASGKGADYEQYF.

The chain links TRBV27 to TRBJ2-7; 11 bases align to TRBD2. V was pared by 5 bases and J by 3 bases, with 3 bases of the junction left unmatched. The germline gives CDR1 MNHEY, CDR2 SMNVEV (reference sequence). The CDR3 runs to 14 residues. CDR3 nucleotide sequence: TGTGCCAGCAGTCGACTAGCGGGGAACTACGAGCAGTACTTC. It is translated as CASSRLAGNYEQYF.

V gene TRBV19 combines with J gene TRBJ2-3; 10 bases align to TRBD1. The CDR3 runs to 17 residues. V was pared by 5 bases and J by 5 bases, with 13 bases of the junction left unmatched. Germline V gene lookup returns CDR1 LNHDA and CDR2 SQIVND (reference sequence). The CDR3 protein is CASSFPRQGARLDTQYF. The CDR3, as DNA: TGTGCCAGTAGTTTCCCCCGACAGGGGGCGAGGTTAGATACGCAGTATTTT.